This TCR beta chain emerged from a study of cytomegalovirus exposure and HLA in healthy donors (dated by TCRdb to 2016 to 2017). The study in broad terms: According to an earlier analysis of a few hundred of the donors, some 180 million T cells yielded some 110 million unique TCR beta sequences and 276 Gb of sequence data. Donor age, sex, ethnicity and CMV serostatus were collected together with the repertoire data. Every repertoire in the discovery cohort had been generated on one and the same sequencing platform. The study aimed to test whether signatures of past pathogen exposure could be identified by cataloging public T cell receptors. Roughly 300 gigabases of sequencing data and tens of millions of unique TCR sequences were included in an early release covering about 700 HLA-typed donors. The later analysis used no new phenotypic data to find candidate immune exposures, relying instead on TCR beta sequences and their occurrence across donors. To decide whether each TCR beta V gene segment behaved as functional or pseudogenic, an earlier analysis of approximately 590 of the donors relied on high-throughput TCR beta sequencing. To study patterns of TCR occurrence, a later analysis re-analyzed previously published TCR beta repertoires from 600 to 750 donors and added high-resolution HLA genotyping. The T cell repertoires of under 700 subjects were profiled by immunosequencing and related to cytomegalovirus serostatus. A later genetic analysis used genome-wide SNP genotypes for about three fifths of the roughly 700 donors, treating that subset as a discovery cohort. Of the roughly 410 genotyped donors, 81% were placed in the genetic ancestry cluster associated with self-reported Caucasian donors. Five DR-DQ haplotypes were treated as single units for association and clustering because of strong linkage in the cohort. A separate validation cohort of about 110 different subjects was used in addition to the 666-subject first cohort. Typing coverage differed by locus: A, B, C, DRB1 and DQB1 were typed in roughly 620-630 donors, DQA1 in about 550, DPA1 in some 610, and DPB1 in just under 490. HLA typing included class I and class II loci at four-digit resolution. To predict cytomegalovirus infection status, the study combined high-throughput TCR immunosequencing, statistical association of individual TCRs with disease status, and machine learning. On average, about 240,000 unique TCR beta nucleotide sequences were sequenced per donor among 398 genotyped donors of the cohort, with roughly 20% of those sequences being non-productive. Beyond this particular receptor, the publication reports: Because counts were too low, under 20 rarely observed V segments, including chromosome 9 orphons, were left out of the earlier analysis of several hundred of the donors. In vitro tests confirmed that a few of the cytomegalovirus-associated TCR beta chains recognize cytomegalovirus antigens. The classifier was reported to diagnose cytomegalovirus status with high specificity and sensitivity in both the original and validation cohorts. The only immune exposure information available for the cohort was CMV serostatus. Because some donors lacked HLA typing at each locus, the association tests relied only on the typed subset. In an earlier analysis of around 600 of the donors, most TCR beta V segments were observed in productive rearrangements about 87% or about 30% of the time, broadly matching IMGT annotations. Sequencing depth was assumed to be roughly uniform across donors in the presence/absence analyses, though that assumption may not hold. V-gene and J-gene trimming of TCR beta chains was associated with a missense DCLRE1C variant in a later genetic analysis, and the association was replicated in an independent cohort. A further reported finding was that TCR beta sequences accurately predicted the HLA-A and HLA-B alleles for most subjects in the first cohort. Some IMGT-functional V segments, including TRBV6-2 and TRBV6-3, could not be told apart with the 87-base-pair reads, so those segments were excluded. Compared with the roughly 700-donor mean, donors in an Asian-associated ancestry cluster had fewer N-insertions in productive TCRs, according to a later genetic analysis. According to a later analysis, parvovirus B19, influenza, CMV and Epstein-Barr virus appeared linked to several top co-occurrence clusters. While some public TCRs were present in many individuals, most TCR sequences turned up only very rarely across donors. Specific HLA alleles were associated with 16,951 TCR beta sequences at a false discovery rate of 0.05 in a later analysis. According to the authors, the approach could potentially be generalized to other disease states and immunological phenotypes. Strong co-occurrence of HLA alleles, especially DR and DQ, made assigning TCR associations to individual alleles difficult. Only TCR beta chains were sequenced in this cohort, and the absence of alpha or paired-chain data limited detectable features. In the study, about 150 TCR beta chains were listed as associated with cytomegalovirus. A cluster of highly shared sequence variants was judged likely to represent a technical artifact of the sequencing pipeline. In a later analysis, the rate of TCR association differed among HLA loci, with DRB1 alleles having the most associated TCRs and HLA-C alleles having the fewest. According to a later analysis, most CMV-associated TCR beta chains appeared to be HLA-restricted, and the HLA associations seemed to be driven largely by CMV exposure. Correlated functional status among segregating V segments might reflect linkage disequilibrium, but an unknown experimental factor could not be ruled out. A later analysis found that HLA-associated TCR beta chains were more clonally expanded and had lower generation probabilities than equally common non-associated chains.

Points on this clone: Which antigen it targets is not known. No per-base quality is available; no much larger clone lies one base away.

In total, roughly 670 healthy bone marrow donors made up the cohort. At the time of sampling, all cohort members were nominally healthy, though unrecorded immune exposures were likely present. CMV serostatus was positive for 250 to 300 and negative for about half of the roughly 700 cohort members, and was not recorded for this donor. Every donor gave a peripheral blood sample, and the peripheral blood mononuclear cells from that sample were used for TCR beta sequencing. The Qiagen DNeasy Blood Extraction Kit was used to extract genomic DNA from the blood cell samples. The library was generated by the immunoSEQ multiplex PCR assay. For the multiplex PCR, a mixture combining 60 forward primers for TCR Vbeta segments and 13 reverse primers for TCR Jbeta segments was used. The CDR3 region of rearranged TCR beta genes was amplified from genomic DNA by a multiplex PCR assay. On the Illumina HiSeq System, the amplified TCR beta libraries were sequenced as 87-base-pair reads. For the original study's pipeline: A later analysis counted about 82 million unique TCR beta chains across the 550 to 700 repertoires, and some 11 million of these chains were shared by at least two donors. A nearest-neighbor algorithm error-corrected the raw reads and collapsed the reads into unique sequences, merging closely related sequences to remove PCR and sequencing errors. Alignment of CDR3 sequences to IMGT reference sequences was used to assign V, D and J gene segments. For a sequence to be retained, a match of at least six nucleotides to both a V gene segment and a J gene segment was required. A rearrangement was called productive if the CDR3 had no stop codons and remained in frame with V and J, and every other rearrangement was called non-productive. Following IMGT convention, CDR3 was defined as the stretch from the second conserved V-encoded cysteine to the conserved J-encoded phenylalanine. In an earlier analysis of 500 to 650 of the donors, sequences lacking an unambiguous match to a single V gene segment were excluded. In an earlier analysis of approximately 610 of the donors, V segments were called functional above 56.7% productive rearrangements and were called segregating when the between-donor standard deviation exceeded 5%. To diagnose cytomegalovirus status from the catalog of TCR beta chain sequences, a statistical classification framework was built. A later analysis assigned V and J genes by comparing TCR nucleotide sequences with IMGT/GENE-DB human TR gene sequences. A later analysis assigned CDR3 sequences and most-parsimonious VDJ recombination scenarios with the TCRdist pipeline. In a later analysis, each TCR beta chain was defined by its CDR3 amino acid sequence together with its V-gene family, and reads lacking a unique V-gene family were excluded. As a way to deal with suspected cross-contamination and a sequencing artifact, a later analysis dropped 450 to 600 nucleotide sequences that were highly shared and had low generation probability. For each public chain, a later analysis derived a clonal expansion index from normalized ranks of inferred template counts within each repertoire. Generation probabilities in a later analysis came from a VDJ recombination model fitted to out-of-frame rearrangements, and those results were checked against IGoR. In a later analysis, hypergeometric tests were used to score TCR-TCR, TCR-HLA and TCR-CMV co-occurrence, with a repertoire-size bias correction applied to TCR pairs. False discovery rates were estimated in a later analysis by permuting HLA or CMV assignments 20 times. In a later analysis, co-occurring TCRs were grouped using DBSCAN, with TCRdist sequence similarity added in when clustering inside HLA-allele-positive subsets. Repertoires with fewer than 30,000 or more than 120,000 public chains, plus five repertoires with anomalous nucleotide sharing, were excluded from co-occurrence clustering. This immuneACCESS table, as held by TCRdb, lists in-frame sequences with V and J called but not all clones. Of the missing ones, under half trace to an unresolved V gene in checked studies; the others have no known cause. V and J calls and clone size are given by that table; D and trimming were obtained from the DNA. The sample contains some 120,000 clones, 77% of them found a single time. Of the sample, around 3.5% is held by the ten largest clones.

CDR1 and CDR2, looked up from the germline V gene, are LGHNT and FRNRAP. From its cysteine to its phenylalanine, the CDR3 spans 17 amino acids. The read is trimmed to its CDR3 DNA, 51 bases read in frame from base 1. The V end gives up 4 bases and the J end 3 bases, leaving 15 bases in the junction not matched to a gene. The source of this sequence is a human donor in good health. The sequencing input was PBMCs. Recombination joined TRBV12-5 with TRBJ2-7; 7 bases in between match TRBD2. The nucleotides read TGTGCTAGTGGTTCGGGAGGTAGGGCGGGAACGAGCTACGAGCAGTACTTC. Its coded protein is CASGSGGRAGTSYEQYF.